This T cell receptor (beta chain) was profiled in a study of cytomegalovirus exposure and HLA in healthy donors. The study's findings and limits: Diagnosis of cytomegalovirus status made by the classifier reportedly showed high specificity and sensitivity.

Germline V gives CDR1 SGHTA, CDR2 FQGTGA. V lost 5 bases, J lost 1 base, and 15 bases lay in between. The CDR3 extends over 17 amino acids. The method was immunoSEQ multiplex PCR; TCRdb's version includes in-frame clones alone and lacks a portion of them. The sample records fewer than 250,000 clones, about 87% being singletons. About this clone: Its antigen remains unidentified.

This TCR was recovered from a man aged 18-30 years in good health and CMV-seronegative. Sample: PBMCs. The chain carries TRBV7-3 and TRBJ2-6, with D perhaps TRBD2 (7 bases). The CDR3 loop is CASSPEGRGSGANVLTF. CDR3 coding DNA: TGTGCCAGCAGCCCCGAGGGGAGGGGGTCTGGGGCCAACGTCCTGACTTTC.